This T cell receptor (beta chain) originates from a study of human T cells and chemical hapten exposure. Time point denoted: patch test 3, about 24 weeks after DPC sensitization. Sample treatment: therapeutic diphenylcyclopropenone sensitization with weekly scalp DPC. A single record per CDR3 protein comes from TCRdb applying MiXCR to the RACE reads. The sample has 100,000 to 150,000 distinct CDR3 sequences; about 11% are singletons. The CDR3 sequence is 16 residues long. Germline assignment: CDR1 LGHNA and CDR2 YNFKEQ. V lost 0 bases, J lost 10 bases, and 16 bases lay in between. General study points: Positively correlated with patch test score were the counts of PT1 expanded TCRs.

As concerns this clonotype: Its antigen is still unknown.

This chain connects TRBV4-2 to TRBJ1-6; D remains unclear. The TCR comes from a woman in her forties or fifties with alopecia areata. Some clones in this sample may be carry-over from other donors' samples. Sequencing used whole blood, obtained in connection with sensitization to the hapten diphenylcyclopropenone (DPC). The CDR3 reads CASSQDRGRHDSPLHF. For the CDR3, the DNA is TGTGCCAGCAGCCAAGATCGCGGCAGGCATGACTCACCCCTCCACTTT.